These T cell receptor beta chains were read from a single sample in a study of response to subunit inactivated influenza vaccine. TCRdb re-analysed the RT-PCR reads in MiXCR, keeping a single row per CDR3 protein. The sample lists around 160,000 distinct CDR3 sequences, roughly a tenth occurring once. The source material was non-naive T cells sorted from PBMCs, sampled about 6 weeks after vaccination. The receptor set was obtained from a man between 45 and 60 years old who received an inactivated influenza vaccine. The CDR3 runs from the conserved cysteine through the conserved F or W. The order of the fields is V gene, D gene, J gene, clone size, CDR3 DNA, CDR3 protein. D genes are given only for firm matches. Size is omitted from some rows. Given values are once, few, many or a class for expanded clones.

v_call: TRBV30
d_call: TRBD2
j_call: TRBJ2-3
clone_size: few
cdr3_nt: TGTGCCTGGACCCCGGGACTAGCGGGAGGGCCGAGTGGCACAGATACGCAGTATTTT
cdr3_aa: CAWTPGLAGGPSGTDTQYF

v_call: TRBV6-5
d_call: -
j_call: TRBJ2-3
clone_size: -
cdr3_nt: TGTGCCAGCAGTTCCACAGCGGCCGGGGATACGCAGTATTTT
cdr3_aa: CASSSTAAGDTQYF

v_call: TRBV28
d_call: -
j_call: TRBJ2-7
clone_size: few
cdr3_nt: TGTGCCAGCAGTTGGGGCGTTTATCCCTACGAGCAGTACTTC
cdr3_aa: CASSWGVYPYEQYF

v_call: TRBV5-1
d_call: TRBD1
j_call: TRBJ2-1
clone_size: many
cdr3_nt: TGCGCCAGCAGCTTGGGACAGGGTTTGGGGAATGAGCAGTTCTTC
cdr3_aa: CASSLGQGLGNEQFF

v_call: TRBV5-6
d_call: TRBD1
j_call: TRBJ1-5
clone_size: -
cdr3_nt: TGTGCCAGCAGCTCTAACAGGGGGACGCAGCCCCAGCATTTT
cdr3_aa: CASSSNRGTQPQHF

v_call: TRBV6-5
d_call: TRBD2
j_call: TRBJ2-1
clone_size: -
cdr3_nt: TGTGCCAGCAGTTACCCGGGACTAGGAATTGTTGAGCAGTTCTTC
cdr3_aa: CASSYPGLGIVEQFF

v_call: TRBV5-1
d_call: -
j_call: TRBJ1-2
clone_size: -
cdr3_nt: TGCGCCAGCAGCTTGGGAGACAGTGGCTACACCTTC
cdr3_aa: CASSLGDSGYTF

v_call: TRBV7-9
d_call: -
j_call: TRBJ2-7
clone_size: -
cdr3_nt: TGTGCCAGCAGCTTAACCGAGGGAGGCTACGAGCAGTACTTC
cdr3_aa: CASSLTEGGYEQYF

v_call: TRBV4-1
d_call: -
j_call: TRBJ2-7
clone_size: -
cdr3_nt: TGCGCCAGCAGCCAATCCCCCGGCAGGGGTCTATCCTACGAGCAGTACTTC
cdr3_aa: CASSQSPGRGLSYEQYF

v_call: TRBV5-1
d_call: -
j_call: TRBJ2-7
clone_size: few
cdr3_nt: TGCGCCAGCAGCTTGAGGACGGTGAAACGCTACGAGCAGTACTTC
cdr3_aa: CASSLRTVKRYEQYF